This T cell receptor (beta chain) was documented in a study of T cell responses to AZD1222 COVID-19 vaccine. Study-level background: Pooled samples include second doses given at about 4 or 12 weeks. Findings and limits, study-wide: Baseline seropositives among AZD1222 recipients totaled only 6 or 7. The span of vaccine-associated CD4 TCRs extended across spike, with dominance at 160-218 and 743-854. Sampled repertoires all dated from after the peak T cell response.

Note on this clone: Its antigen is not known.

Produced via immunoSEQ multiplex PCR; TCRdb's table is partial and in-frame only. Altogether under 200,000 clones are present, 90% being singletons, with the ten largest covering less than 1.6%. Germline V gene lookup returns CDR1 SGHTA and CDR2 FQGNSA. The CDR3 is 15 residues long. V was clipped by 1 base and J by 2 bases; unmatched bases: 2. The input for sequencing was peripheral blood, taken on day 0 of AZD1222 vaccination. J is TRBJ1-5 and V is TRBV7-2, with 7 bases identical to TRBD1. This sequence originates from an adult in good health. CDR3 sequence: CASSLVGGGNQPQHF. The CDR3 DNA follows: TGTGCCAGCAGCTTAGTAGGGGGCGGCAATCAGCCCCAGCATTTT.